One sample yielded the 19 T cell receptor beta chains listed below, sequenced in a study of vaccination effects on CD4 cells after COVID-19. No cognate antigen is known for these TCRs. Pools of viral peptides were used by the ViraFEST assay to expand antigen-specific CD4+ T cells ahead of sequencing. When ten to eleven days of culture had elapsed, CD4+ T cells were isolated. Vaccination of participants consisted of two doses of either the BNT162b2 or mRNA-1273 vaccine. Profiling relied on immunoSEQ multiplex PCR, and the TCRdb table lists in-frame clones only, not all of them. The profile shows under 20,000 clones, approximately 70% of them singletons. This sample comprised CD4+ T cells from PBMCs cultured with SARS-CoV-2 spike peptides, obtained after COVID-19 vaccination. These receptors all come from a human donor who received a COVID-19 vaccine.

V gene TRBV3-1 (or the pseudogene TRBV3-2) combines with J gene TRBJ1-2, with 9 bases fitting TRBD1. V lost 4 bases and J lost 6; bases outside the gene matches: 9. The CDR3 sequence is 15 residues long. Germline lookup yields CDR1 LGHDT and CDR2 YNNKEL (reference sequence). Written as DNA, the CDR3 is TGTGCCAGCAGCCCTCGGGACAGGGAGGCACATGGCTACACCTTC. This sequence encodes CASSPRDREAHGYTF.

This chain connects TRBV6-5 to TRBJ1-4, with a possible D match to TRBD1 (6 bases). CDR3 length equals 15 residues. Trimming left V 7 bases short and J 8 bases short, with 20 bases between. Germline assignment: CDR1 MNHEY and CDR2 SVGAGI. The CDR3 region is CASITDSPLGEKLFF. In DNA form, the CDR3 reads TGTGCCAGCATCACGGACAGTCCCTTGGGGGAAAAACTGTTTTTT.

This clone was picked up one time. For the CDR3, the DNA is TGTGCCAGCAGTACCACGATGAACACCGGGGAGCTGTTTTTT. This sequence encodes CASSTTMNTGELFF. The chain links TRBV2 to TRBJ2-2; no clear D. V was trimmed by 5 bases and J by 1 base, leaving 8 bases between them. The germline V gene encodes CDR1 SNHLY and CDR2 FYNNEI. This CDR3 contains 14 residues.

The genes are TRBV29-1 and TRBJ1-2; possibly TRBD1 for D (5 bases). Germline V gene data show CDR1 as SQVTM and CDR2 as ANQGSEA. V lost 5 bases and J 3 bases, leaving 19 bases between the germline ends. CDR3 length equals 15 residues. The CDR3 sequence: CSVNTPGTIHYGYTF. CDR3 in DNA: TGCAGCGTTAATACCCCAGGGACGATTCACTATGGCTACACCTTC.

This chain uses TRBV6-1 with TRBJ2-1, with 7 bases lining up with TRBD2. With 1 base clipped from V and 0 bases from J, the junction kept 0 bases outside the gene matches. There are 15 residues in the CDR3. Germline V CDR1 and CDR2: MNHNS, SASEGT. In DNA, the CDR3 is TGTGCCAGCAGTGAAGGCGGGAGCTCCTACAATGAGCAGTTCTTC. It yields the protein CASSEGGSSYNEQFF.

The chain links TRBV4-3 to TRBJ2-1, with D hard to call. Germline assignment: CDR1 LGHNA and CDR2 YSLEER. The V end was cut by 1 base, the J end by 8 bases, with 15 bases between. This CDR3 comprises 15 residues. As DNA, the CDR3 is TGCGCCAGCAGCCAAGTTGTGGATAGCAGGTATGAGCAGTTCTTC. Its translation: CASSQVVDSRYEQFF.

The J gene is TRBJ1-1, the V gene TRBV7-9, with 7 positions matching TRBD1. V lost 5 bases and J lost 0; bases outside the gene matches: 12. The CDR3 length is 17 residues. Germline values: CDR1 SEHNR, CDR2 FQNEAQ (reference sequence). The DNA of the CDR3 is TGTGCCAGCAGCGCCTGGACAGGCCAGGATCTGAACACTGAAGCTTTCTTT. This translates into CASSAWTGQDLNTEAFF.

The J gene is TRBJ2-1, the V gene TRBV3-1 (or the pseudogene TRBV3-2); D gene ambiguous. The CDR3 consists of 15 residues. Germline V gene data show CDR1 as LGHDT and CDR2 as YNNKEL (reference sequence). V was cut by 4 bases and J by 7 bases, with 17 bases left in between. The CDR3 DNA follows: TGTGCCAGCAGCCGACAACAACCAGGTGTTAATGAGCAGTTCTTC. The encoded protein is CASSRQQPGVNEQFF.

CDR3 nucleotide sequence: TGTGCCAGCAGTCCCAGGGGGAGTAAGCGCATCAAGGGCGGGGAGCTGTTTTTT. Protein sequence: CASSPRGSKRIKGGELFF. The chain uses TRBV28 and TRBJ2-2, with 7 bases identical to TRBD1. Germline CDR1 and CDR2: MDHEN and SYDVKM. The CDR3 has 18 amino acids. After removal of 5 bases from V and 7 bases from J, the junction contained 19 bases not matched to a gene.

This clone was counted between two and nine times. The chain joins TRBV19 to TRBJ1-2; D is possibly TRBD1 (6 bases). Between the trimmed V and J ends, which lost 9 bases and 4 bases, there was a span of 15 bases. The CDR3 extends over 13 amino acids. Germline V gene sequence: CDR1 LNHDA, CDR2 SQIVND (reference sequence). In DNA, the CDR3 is TGTGCCAGCAAGAGGACAGAGACCTATGGCTACACCTTC. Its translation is CASKRTETYGYTF.

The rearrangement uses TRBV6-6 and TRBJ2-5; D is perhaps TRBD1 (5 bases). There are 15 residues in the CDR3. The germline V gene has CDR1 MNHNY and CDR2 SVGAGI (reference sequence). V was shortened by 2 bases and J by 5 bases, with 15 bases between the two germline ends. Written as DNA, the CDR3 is TGTGCCAGCAGTTACACACCGCAGGGTGGGGAGACCCAGTACTTC. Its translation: CASSYTPQGGETQYF.

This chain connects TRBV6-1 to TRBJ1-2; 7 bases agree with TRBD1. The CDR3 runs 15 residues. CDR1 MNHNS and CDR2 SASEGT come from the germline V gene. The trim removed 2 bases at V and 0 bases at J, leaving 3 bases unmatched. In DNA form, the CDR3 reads TGTGCCAGCAGTGAATGGACAGGAGCTAACTATGGCTACACCTTC. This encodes CASSEWTGANYGYTF.

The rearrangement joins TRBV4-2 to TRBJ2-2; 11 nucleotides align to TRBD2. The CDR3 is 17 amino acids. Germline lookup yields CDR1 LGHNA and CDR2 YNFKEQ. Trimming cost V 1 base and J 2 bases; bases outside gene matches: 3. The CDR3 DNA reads TGTGCCAGCAGCCAAGCCACTAGCGGGGGAAACACCGGGGAGCTGTTTTTT. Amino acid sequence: CASSQATSGGNTGELFF.

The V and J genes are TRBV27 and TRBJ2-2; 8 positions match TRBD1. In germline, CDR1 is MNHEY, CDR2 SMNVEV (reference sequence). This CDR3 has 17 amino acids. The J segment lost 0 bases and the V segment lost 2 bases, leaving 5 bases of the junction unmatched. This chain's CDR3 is CASSLDVGQANTGELFF. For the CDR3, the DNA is TGTGCCAGCAGTTTAGATGTGGGACAGGCGAACACCGGGGAGCTGTTTTTT.

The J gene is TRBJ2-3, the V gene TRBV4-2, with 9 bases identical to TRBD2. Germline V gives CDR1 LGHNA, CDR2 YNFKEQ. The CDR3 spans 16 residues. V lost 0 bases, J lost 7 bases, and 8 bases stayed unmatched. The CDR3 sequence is CASSQEGGTSKNTQYF. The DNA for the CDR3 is TGTGCCAGCAGCCAAGAGGGGGGGACTAGCAAAAATACGCAGTATTTT.

CDR3 loop: CASSRGVAGTDTQYF. The CDR3 DNA reads as TGTGCCAGCAGCCGCGGGGTGGCAGGCACAGATACGCAGTATTTT. The gene calls are TRBV5-4 and TRBJ2-3; D is perhaps TRBD2 (6 bases). The length of the CDR3 is 15 residues. V was cut by 4 bases and J by 1 base, with 13 bases left in between. Looked up from germline, CDR1 is SGHNT and CDR2 is YYREEE (reference sequence).

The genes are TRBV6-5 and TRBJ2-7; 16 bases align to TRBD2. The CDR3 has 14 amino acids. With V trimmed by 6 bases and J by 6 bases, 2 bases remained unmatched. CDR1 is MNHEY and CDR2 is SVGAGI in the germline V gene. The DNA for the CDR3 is TGTGCCAGCAGCGGGACTAGCGGGAGGGGCGAGCAGTACTTC. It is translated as CASSGTSGRGEQYF.

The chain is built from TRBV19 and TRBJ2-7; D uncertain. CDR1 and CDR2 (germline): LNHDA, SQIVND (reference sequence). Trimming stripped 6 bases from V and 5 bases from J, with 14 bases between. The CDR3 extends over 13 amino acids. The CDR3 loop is CASSPGRKNEQYF. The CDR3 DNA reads TGTGCCAGTAGCCCCGGAAGGAAGAACGAGCAGTACTTC.

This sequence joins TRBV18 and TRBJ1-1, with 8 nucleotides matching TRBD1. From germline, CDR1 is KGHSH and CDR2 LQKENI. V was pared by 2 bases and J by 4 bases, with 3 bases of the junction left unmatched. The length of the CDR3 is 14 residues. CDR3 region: CASSPRTGPTEAFF. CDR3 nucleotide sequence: TGTGCCAGCTCACCAAGGACAGGGCCCACTGAAGCTTTCTTT.